A selection of T cell receptor beta chains follows, all from one sample in a study of T-cell memory formation after mild COVID-19. TCRdb redid the calling of the 5' RACE reads with MiXCR, one entry per CDR3 protein. Of 40,000 to 60,000 distinct CDR3 sequences in the sample, roughly 9% are singletons; the top ten hold about 11%. Sequenced: PBMCs or a T cell subset sorted from them (not recorded which). The receptors stem from an adult woman who had mild COVID-19 (a few samples of this study predate the infection). Cell type and time point are not known. The CDR3 runs from the conserved cysteine through the conserved F or W. The D gene is left open where the match is weak. Rows may omit the clone size; those that give it use once, few, many or a size class.

TRBJ1-6 | NA | NA | TRBV5-6 | TGTGCCAGCAGCCTGATAGGACAGCACTCACCCCTCCACTTT | CASSLIGQHSPLHF
TRBJ2-1 | many | NA | TRBV12-3/TRBV12-4 | TGTGCCAGCGGGAGTACCCACATCTCCTACAATGAGCAGTTCTTC | CASGSTHISYNEQFF
TRBJ2-7 | many | TRBD1 | TRBV14 | TGTGCCAGCAGCCTCGGACAGGGGGCCTACGAGCAGTACTTC | CASSLGQGAYEQYF
TRBJ1-1 | NA | NA | TRBV7-2 | TGTGCCAGCAGCTCGGGGCCCATTCGGAACACTGAAGCTTTCTTT | CASSSGPIRNTEAFF
TRBJ1-2 | many | NA | TRBV20-1 | TGCAGTGCTAGACAGGGGTTAAACTATGGCTACACCTTC | CSARQGLNYGYTF
TRBJ2-2 | NA | NA | TRBV12-3/TRBV12-4 | TGTGCCACCCGGGACACCTCGTGGACCGGGGAGCTGTTTTTT | CATRDTSWTGELFF
TRBJ2-1 | NA | NA | TRBV4-1 | TGCGCCAGCAGCCAAGTGGTCGGGACGGGGTATAATGAGCAGTTCTTC | CASSQVVGTGYNEQFF
TRBJ1-1 | few | NA | TRBV6-1 | TGTGCCAGCGACCCCACAGGGTTGTTCAGAGCTTTCTTT | CASDPTGLFRAFF
TRBJ2-5 | many | NA | TRBV20-1 | TGCAGTGCTAGAGATTTTGAGACCCAGTACTTC | CSARDFETQYF
TRBJ1-2 | many | TRBD1 | TRBV7-8 | TGTGCCAGCAGCTTAGCAGGGGGACAGTACTATGGCTACACCTTC | CASSLAGGQYYGYTF
TRBJ2-3 | few | NA | TRBV7-6 | TGTGCCAGCAGCCCATTGCGAGGGGATACGCAGTATTTT | CASSPLRGDTQYF
TRBJ2-3 | many | TRBD1 | TRBV4-2 | TGTGCCAGCAGCCAAGGACAGGGTGGCACAGATACGCAGTATTTT | CASSQGQGGTDTQYF
TRBJ2-7 | NA | NA | TRBV11-2 | TGTGCCAGCAGCAGGACAGCCTTCTACGAGCAGTACTTC | CASSRTAFYEQYF
TRBJ2-7 | NA | NA | TRBV25-1 | TGTGCCAGCAGTGAGGTGGAGGCAACATCCTACGAGCAGTACTTC | CASSEVEATSYEQYF
TRBJ2-7 | many | NA | TRBV7-2 | TGTGCCAGCAGCTCTTCCGGGACGGCTTCGGGCGAGCAGTACTTC | CASSSSGTASGEQYF
TRBJ2-1 | few | TRBD2 | TRBV20-1 | TGCAGTGCTAGAGACCCAAACCGGGGGAACCTAGCGGGGAATGAGCAGTTCTTC | CSARDPNRGNLAGNEQFF
TRBJ2-7 | few | TRBD1 | TRBV6-2/TRBV6-3 | TGTGCCACCAAGCAGACAGGGCTCGAGCAGTACTTC | CATKQTGLEQYF
TRBJ2-1 | many | NA | TRBV19 | TGTGCCAGTAGCAACGGGAATTACAATGAGCAGTTCTTC | CASSNGNYNEQFF
TRBJ2-2 | NA | TRBD2 | TRBV20-1 | TGCAGTGCTAGAGCCACGGGACTAGCGGGAGTTCGGTATGCCGGGGAGCTGTTTTTT | CSARATGLAGVRYAGELFF
TRBJ2-6 | many | TRBD2 | TRBV3-1 | TGTGCCAGCAGCCAAGCACTAGCGGGGATCTCTGGGGCCAACGTCCTGACTTTC | CASSQALAGISGANVLTF
TRBJ2-3 | NA | TRBD2 | TRBV10-3 | TGTGCCATCGGCCGCGGGGGGCACCTCCGTTTT | CAIGRGGHLRF
TRBJ2-3 | few | TRBD2 | TRBV5-1 | TGCGCCAGCAGCTCAGGACTAGCGGGAAGCACAGATACGCAGTATTTT | CASSSGLAGSTDTQYF
TRBJ2-6 | many | NA | TRBV6-5 | TGTGCCAGCAGTTACGAGTGGACTGGGGCCAACGTCCTGACTTTC | CASSYEWTGANVLTF
TRBJ1-2 | many | TRBD1 | TRBV12-3/TRBV12-4 | TGTGCCAGCAACGGGGGGACAGGGGAGCACTATGGCTACACCTTC | CASNGGTGEHYGYTF
TRBJ1-3 | few | NA | TRBV7-6 | TGTGCCAGCAGCCTTACCCCGACAGGAATCTCTGGAAACACCATATATTTT | CASSLTPTGISGNTIYF
TRBJ2-2 | few | NA | TRBV3-1 | TGTGCCAGCAAGGATCTTGGAGGGGAGCTGTTTTTT | CASKDLGGELFF
TRBJ2-7 | few | NA | TRBV2 | TGTGCCAGCAGGCTTAGCTCCTACGAGCAGTACTTC | CASRLSSYEQYF
TRBJ1-5 | few | NA | TRBV6-1 | TGTGCCAGCAGGCCGTACACAGGGAATCAGCCCCAGCATTTT | CASRPYTGNQPQHF
TRBJ2-5 | many | NA | TRBV13 | TGTGCCAGCAGCATCGGGGAGACCCAGTACTTC | CASSIGETQYF
TRBJ1-1 | NA | NA | TRBV7-3 | TGTGCCAGCAGCGAGAGGGGATCGAACACTGAAGCTTTCTTT | CASSERGSNTEAFF
TRBJ2-1 | few | TRBD1 | TRBV6-5 | TGTGCCAGCAGGAGGACAGGCCGACTGAGCTCCTACAATGAGCAGTTCTTC | CASRRTGRLSSYNEQFF
TRBJ1-5 | few | NA | TRBV6-2/TRBV6-3 | TGTGCCAGCAGTGCCCATTACAGTTATAGCAATCAGCCCCAGCATTTT | CASSAHYSYSNQPQHF
TRBJ1-1 | many | NA | TRBV6-5 | TGTGCCAGCAGTTATCTATACGGGGCCAGGAACACTGAAGCTTTCTTT | CASSYLYGARNTEAFF
TRBJ2-5 | few | TRBD2 | TRBV4-2 | TGTGCCAGCAGCCAAGATGGGCGCGGGAGGGCCGGGGAGACCCAGTACTTC | CASSQDGRGRAGETQYF
TRBJ2-3 | many | NA | TRBV6-2/TRBV6-3 | TGTGCCAGCAGACTCGACGGGGGTTCAGATACGCAGTATTTT | CASRLDGGSDTQYF
TRBJ2-3 | many | NA | TRBV6-4 | TGTGCCAGCAGTGAGTTCGGGACCCCGAGCCGCACAGATACGCAGTATTTT | CASSEFGTPSRTDTQYF
TRBJ2-4 | NA | TRBD2 | TRBV30 | TGTGCCTGGAAGGCGGGGGGGAACATTCAGTACTTC | CAWKAGGNIQYF
TRBJ1-2 | NA | NA | TRBV10-3 | TGTGCCATCAGTCGGTCAGGGAAGAACTATGGCTACACCTTC | CAISRSGKNYGYTF
TRBJ1-2 | NA | TRBD1 | TRBV7-9 | TGTGCCAGCAGCTTAGGACAGGGGCCACCCCATTATGGCTACACCTTC | CASSLGQGPPHYGYTF
TRBJ1-2 | many | TRBD1 | TRBV12-3/TRBV12-4 | TGTGCCAGCAGGGCGACAGGGATAAGGTACACCTTC | CASRATGIRYTF
TRBJ2-5 | NA | TRBD2 | TRBV30 | TGTGCCTGGAGTGGCCTAGCGGGGGGGGCCCAAGAGACCCAGTACTTC | CAWSGLAGGAQETQYF
TRBJ1-2 | NA | TRBD1 | TRBV6-5 | TGTGCCAGCAGAAAGGGGGCGAGGAGCTATGGCTACACCTTC | CASRKGARSYGYTF
TRBJ2-1 | NA | NA | TRBV27 | TGTGCCAGTAATGTAGGGGGTAACCACCGGTCCACGCAGTTCTTC | CASNVGGNHRSTQFF
TRBJ2-1 | NA | TRBD2 | TRBV7-2 | TGTGCCAGCAGCTTAGATACTAGCGGGAGGTCGCAGTTCTTC | CASSLDTSGRSQFF
TRBJ1-2 | many | TRBD1 | TRBV29-1 | TGCAGCTCTGTGGACAGGGACTATGGCTACACCTTC | CSSVDRDYGYTF
TRBJ2-3 | many | NA | TRBV12-3/TRBV12-4 | TGTGCCAGCAGCCCGGCGGCGGGGACAGATACGCAGTATTTT | CASSPAAGTDTQYF
TRBJ2-3 | many | NA | TRBV24-1 | TGTGCCACCAGTGACCAGGGGTCTGCTGGAGATACGCAGTATTTT | CATSDQGSAGDTQYF
TRBJ2-5 | NA | TRBD2 | TRBV18 | TGTGCCAGCTCACCACGTATAGCGGGGGGACAAGAGACCCAGTACTTC | CASSPRIAGGQETQYF
TRBJ1-1 | few | NA | TRBV6-2/TRBV6-3 | TGTGCCAGCAGTTACGGTGTGAGTGATGAAGCTTTCTTT | CASSYGVSDEAFF
TRBJ2-3 | many | NA | TRBV29-1 | TGCAGCGTTGAAGGCAATCCGGGGAGCGACACAGATACGCAGTATTTT | CSVEGNPGSDTDTQYF
TRBJ2-7 | few | NA | TRBV20-1 | TGCAGTGCTAGTGAAGGTGTCTACGAGCAGTACTTC | CSASEGVYEQYF
TRBJ2-7 | NA | TRBD2 | TRBV7-2 | TGTGCCAGCAGCTTTAGCGGGAGGGGCGAGCAGTACTTC | CASSFSGRGEQYF
TRBJ1-1 | few | NA | TRBV5-4 | TGTGCCAGCAGCTTGGAAGAAGTTATGGCGCCGGGGTTGGTAGGGGCCGCAGTTGAAGCTTTCTTT | CASSLEEVMAPGLVGAAVEAFF
TRBJ2-5 | NA | TRBD1 | TRBV5-4 | TGTGCCAGCAGCTTGGACCACAGGGGTGAGACCCAGTACTTC | CASSLDHRGETQYF
TRBJ2-1 | NA | TRBD2 | TRBV9 | TGTGCCAGCAGCGTAGACCCCTTCCCCCTGACTAGCGGGAGCGCGAATGAGCAGTTCTTC | CASSVDPFPLTSGSANEQFF
TRBJ2-3 | few | TRBD1 | TRBV5-1 | TGCGCCAGCAGCGTGGGACAGGGGGGAGTCACAGATACGCAGTATTTT | CASSVGQGGVTDTQYF